This is a list of T cell receptor beta chains from one sample in a study of graft-versus-host responses after intestinal transplantation. TCRdb's copy holds only in-frame clones and misses some; the assay was immunoSEQ multiplex PCR. The table has 70,000 to 75,000 clones, around 92% seen once; the top ten hold around 2.7%. These receptors lack a known antigen. Source: unstimulated CD8+ T cells sorted from spleen or lymph node cells, taken before intestinal transplant. The receptor source for this set is a human donor who received an intestinal transplant. Both conserved end residues are part of each CDR3. Each record gives: J gene, D gene, clone size, V gene, CDR3 length, CDR3 protein. The D gene is left open where the match is weak. Expanded clones are given a class, and other clones once, few, many or no size at all.

j_gene: TRBJ2-3
d_gene: TRBD2
abundance: .
v_gene: TRBV29-1
len: 15
CDR3aa: CSVLLVGGGTDTQYF

j_gene: TRBJ2-5
d_gene: .
abundance: .
v_gene: TRBV27
len: 15
CDR3aa: CASSLRRGAQETQYF

j_gene: TRBJ1-1
d_gene: .
abundance: .
v_gene: TRBV28
len: 11
CDR3aa: CASSHSTEAFF

j_gene: TRBJ2-1
d_gene: .
abundance: .
v_gene: TRBV9
len: 13
CDR3aa: CASSEGDYNEQFF

j_gene: TRBJ1-1
d_gene: .
abundance: .
v_gene: TRBV14
len: 16
CDR3aa: CASSQEFMAVDTEAFF

j_gene: TRBJ1-1
d_gene: .
abundance: .
v_gene: TRBV9
len: 14
CDR3aa: CASSVRGDWGEAFF

j_gene: TRBJ1-5
d_gene: TRBD1
abundance: .
v_gene: TRBV5-1
len: 14
CDR3aa: CASSFGTENQPQHF

j_gene: TRBJ2-1
d_gene: .
abundance: .
v_gene: TRBV4-1
len: 17
CDR3aa: CASSQIAFSGNYNEQFF

j_gene: TRBJ2-7
d_gene: .
abundance: .
v_gene: TRBV2
len: 15
CDR3aa: CASSESRPSSYEQYF

j_gene: TRBJ1-5
d_gene: .
abundance: .
v_gene: TRBV2
len: 15
CDR3aa: CASSEAGDADPPQHF

j_gene: TRBJ2-1
d_gene: TRBD2
abundance: few
v_gene: TRBV6-6
len: 15
CDR3aa: CASSYQAGGNNEQFF

j_gene: TRBJ1-5
d_gene: .
abundance: few
v_gene: TRBV18
len: 18
CDR3aa: CASSQHRVPLFSNQPQHF

j_gene: TRBJ2-2
d_gene: .
abundance: .
v_gene: TRBV29-1
len: 15
CDR3aa: CSVEVGGANTGELFF

j_gene: TRBJ2-7
d_gene: TRBD2
abundance: .
v_gene: TRBV7-9
len: 16
CDR3aa: CASSLGGGGPTYEQYF

j_gene: TRBJ1-2
d_gene: TRBD1
abundance: .
v_gene: TRBV5-4
len: 15
CDR3aa: CASSSTGGEGNGYTF

j_gene: TRBJ2-7
d_gene: .
abundance: medium-sized
v_gene: TRBV10-2
len: 11
CDR3aa: CASSTSYEQYF

j_gene: TRBJ2-7
d_gene: .
abundance: .
v_gene: TRBV5-1
len: 11
CDR3aa: CASSFRDEQYF

j_gene: TRBJ2-1
d_gene: TRBD2
abundance: .
v_gene: TRBV4-2
len: 18
CDR3aa: CASSQDKLAGGPRNEQFF

j_gene: TRBJ2-1
d_gene: .
abundance: .
v_gene: TRBV6-5
len: 16
CDR3aa: CASSYLRAFSYNEQFF

j_gene: TRBJ1-2
d_gene: .
abundance: few
v_gene: TRBV6-1
len: 12
CDR3aa: CASSEAELGYTF

j_gene: TRBJ1-5
d_gene: TRBD1
abundance: .
v_gene: TRBV23-1
len: 20
CDR3aa: CASTRKGTGGRPGADQPQHF

j_gene: TRBJ1-1
d_gene: .
abundance: .
v_gene: TRBV29-1
len: 12
CDR3aa: CSVEQGNTEAFF

j_gene: TRBJ2-5
d_gene: .
abundance: .
v_gene: TRBV28
len: 14
CDR3aa: CASRDAGAPETQYF

j_gene: TRBJ1-1
d_gene: .
abundance: .
v_gene: TRBV2
len: 11
CDR3aa: CASRKENEAFF

j_gene: TRBJ2-1
d_gene: .
abundance: .
v_gene: TRBV9
len: 15
CDR3aa: CASSTRDSQATEQFF

j_gene: TRBJ2-7
d_gene: TRBD1
abundance: once
v_gene: TRBV6-6
len: 14
CDR3aa: CASSLGQFTYEQYF

j_gene: TRBJ1-4
d_gene: TRBD1
abundance: .
v_gene: TRBV15
len: 16
CDR3aa: CATSGDRQGAEEKLFF

j_gene: TRBJ2-3
d_gene: TRBD1
abundance: .
v_gene: TRBV5-6
len: 16
CDR3aa: CASSLISQGARNTQYF

j_gene: TRBJ2-3
d_gene: TRBD2
abundance: .
v_gene: TRBV11-2
len: 16
CDR3aa: CASSARTSGGTDTQYF

j_gene: TRBJ2-1
d_gene: TRBD2
abundance: once
v_gene: TRBV27
len: 15
CDR3aa: CASSPGTSGINEQFF

j_gene: TRBJ2-2
d_gene: TRBD1
abundance: .
v_gene: TRBV19
len: 17
CDR3aa: CASRTGTGAANTGELFF

j_gene: TRBJ2-1
d_gene: TRBD2
abundance: .
v_gene: TRBV29-1
len: 17
CDR3aa: CSVDRLAGGPTYNEQFF

j_gene: TRBJ1-5
d_gene: TRBD1
abundance: .
v_gene: TRBV15
len: 17
CDR3aa: CATSRVRDRAGSQPQHF

j_gene: TRBJ1-2
d_gene: .
abundance: .
v_gene: TRBV19
len: 13
CDR3aa: CASSIGQGRGYTF

j_gene: TRBJ2-7
d_gene: .
abundance: few
v_gene: TRBV19
len: 15
CDR3aa: CASSAGDYNSYEQYF

j_gene: TRBJ2-7
d_gene: TRBD1
abundance: .
v_gene: TRBV9
len: 14
CDR3aa: CASSVGGGAYEQYF

j_gene: TRBJ2-7
d_gene: TRBD2
abundance: .
v_gene: TRBV2
len: 17
CDR3aa: CASSEVPPAGGSYEQYF

j_gene: TRBJ1-2
d_gene: TRBD1
abundance: .
v_gene: TRBV28
len: 16
CDR3aa: CASSSSGQAVANGYTF

j_gene: TRBJ1-5
d_gene: .
abundance: .
v_gene: TRBV28
len: 15
CDR3aa: CASSPEVIEYWPQHF

j_gene: TRBJ2-1
d_gene: .
abundance: .
v_gene: TRBV5-1
len: 17
CDR3aa: CASSLDTGTLSYNEQFF

j_gene: TRBJ2-7
d_gene: .
abundance: .
v_gene: TRBV13
len: 14
CDR3aa: CASSLVRGAYEQYF

j_gene: TRBJ2-7
d_gene: .
abundance: .
v_gene: TRBV6-6
len: 14
CDR3aa: CASTYFATSYEQYF

j_gene: TRBJ2-2
d_gene: TRBD1
abundance: .
v_gene: TRBV6-1
len: 14
CDR3aa: CASSRQGDTGELFF

j_gene: TRBJ2-5
d_gene: TRBD2
abundance: .
v_gene: TRBV28
len: 15
CDR3aa: CASRPTSDHQETQYF

j_gene: TRBJ2-3
d_gene: TRBD1
abundance: .
v_gene: TRBV13
len: 13
CDR3aa: CASTDRGTDTQYF

j_gene: TRBJ2-1
d_gene: TRBD2
abundance: .
v_gene: TRBV27
len: 16
CDR3aa: CASSLYGGSSYNEQFF

j_gene: TRBJ2-5
d_gene: TRBD1
abundance: .
v_gene: TRBV6-5
len: 14
CDR3aa: CASSYDRGLETQYF

j_gene: TRBJ1-3
d_gene: .
abundance: once
v_gene: TRBV5-1
len: 16
CDR3aa: CASSSGYSGSGNTIYF

j_gene: TRBJ2-5
d_gene: .
abundance: .
v_gene: TRBV2
len: 15
CDR3aa: CASSEAGRGLETQYF

j_gene: TRBJ2-7
d_gene: .
abundance: .
v_gene: TRBV7-9
len: 14
CDR3aa: CASSPTQGLYEQYF

j_gene: TRBJ1-2
d_gene: .
abundance: .
v_gene: TRBV7-7
len: 14
CDR3aa: CASSPLAGGYGYTF

j_gene: TRBJ2-7
d_gene: .
abundance: .
v_gene: TRBV5-1
len: 14
CDR3aa: CASSGTQGGKKQYF

j_gene: TRBJ2-7
d_gene: .
abundance: .
v_gene: TRBV11-2
len: 13
CDR3aa: CASSLGPVYEQYF

j_gene: TRBJ1-1
d_gene: .
abundance: .
v_gene: TRBV6-1
len: 14
CDR3aa: CASSELEGPTEAFF

j_gene: TRBJ2-7
d_gene: TRBD2
abundance: .
v_gene: TRBV2
len: 15
CDR3aa: CASHRLATTSYEQYF

j_gene: TRBJ2-1
d_gene: .
abundance: .
v_gene: TRBV6-5
len: 13
CDR3aa: CASSYSEYNEQFF

j_gene: TRBJ2-3
d_gene: TRBD2
abundance: .
v_gene: TRBV7-2
len: 18
CDR3aa: CASSSAGVVLREADTQYF

j_gene: TRBJ1-5
d_gene: .
abundance: .
v_gene: TRBV15
len: 15
CDR3aa: CATSRDRGAGQPQHF

j_gene: TRBJ2-7
d_gene: TRBD2
abundance: .
v_gene: TRBV19
len: 15
CDR3aa: CASSSLGLAGDEQYF

j_gene: TRBJ2-3
d_gene: TRBD1
abundance: .
v_gene: TRBV6-8
len: 13
CDR3aa: CASSPTGGRGQYF